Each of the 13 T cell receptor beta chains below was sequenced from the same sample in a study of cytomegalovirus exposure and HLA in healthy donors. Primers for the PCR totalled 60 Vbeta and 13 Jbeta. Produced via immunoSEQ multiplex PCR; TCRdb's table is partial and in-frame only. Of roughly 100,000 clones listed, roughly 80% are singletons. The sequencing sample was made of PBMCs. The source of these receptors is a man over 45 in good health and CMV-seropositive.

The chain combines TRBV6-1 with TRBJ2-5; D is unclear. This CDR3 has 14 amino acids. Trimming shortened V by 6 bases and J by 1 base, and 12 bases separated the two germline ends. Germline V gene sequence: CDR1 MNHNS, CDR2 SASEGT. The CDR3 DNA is TGTGCCAGCAGCGCCGTGAACTTCCAAGAGACCCAGTACTTC. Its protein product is CASSAVNFQETQYF.

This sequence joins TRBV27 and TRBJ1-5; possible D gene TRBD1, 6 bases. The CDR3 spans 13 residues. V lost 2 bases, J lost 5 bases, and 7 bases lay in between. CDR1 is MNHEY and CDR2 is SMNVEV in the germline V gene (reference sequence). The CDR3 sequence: CASSLGGYQPQHF. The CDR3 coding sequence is TGTGCCAGCAGTTTAGGGGGCTATCAGCCCCAGCATTTT.

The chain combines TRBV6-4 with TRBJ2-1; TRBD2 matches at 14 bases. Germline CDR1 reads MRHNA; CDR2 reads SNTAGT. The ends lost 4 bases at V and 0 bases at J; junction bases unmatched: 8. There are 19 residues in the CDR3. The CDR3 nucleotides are TGTGCCAGCAGTGCGACTAGCGGGAGGGCCGCGGGCTCCTACAATGAGCAGTTCTTC. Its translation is CASSATSGRAAGSYNEQFF.

The CDR3 is CASSLSGGELFF. CDR3 DNA sequence: TGTGCCAGCAGTCTTAGCGGCGGGGAGCTGTTTTTT. This chain joins TRBV6-6 and TRBJ2-2, with D perhaps TRBD2 (6 bases). The length of the CDR3 is 12 residues. Between the trimmed V and J ends, which lost 5 bases and 7 bases, there was a span of 8 bases. CDR1 and CDR2 (germline): MNHNY, SVGAGI (reference sequence).

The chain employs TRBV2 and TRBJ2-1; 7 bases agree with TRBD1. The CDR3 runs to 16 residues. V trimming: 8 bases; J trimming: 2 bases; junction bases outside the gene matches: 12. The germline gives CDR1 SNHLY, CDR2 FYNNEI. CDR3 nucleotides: TGTGCCAGCCTAGTTGACCGGGACAGAGCCTACAATGAGCAGTTCTTC. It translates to CASLVDRDRAYNEQFF.

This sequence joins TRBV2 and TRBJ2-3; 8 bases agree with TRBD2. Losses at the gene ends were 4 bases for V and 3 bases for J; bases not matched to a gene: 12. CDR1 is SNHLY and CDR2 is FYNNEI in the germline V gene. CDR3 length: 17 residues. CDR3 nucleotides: TGTGCCAGCAGTGGAGACCCCTCGGGGACTAGAACAGATACGCAGTATTTT. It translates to CASSGDPSGTRTDTQYF.

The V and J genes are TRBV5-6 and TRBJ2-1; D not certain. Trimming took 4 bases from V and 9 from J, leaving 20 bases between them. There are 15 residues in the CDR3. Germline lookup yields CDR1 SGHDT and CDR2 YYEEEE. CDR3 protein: CASSPSEIARAEQFF. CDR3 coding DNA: TGTGCCAGCAGCCCTTCCGAAATAGCTAGAGCTGAGCAGTTCTTC.

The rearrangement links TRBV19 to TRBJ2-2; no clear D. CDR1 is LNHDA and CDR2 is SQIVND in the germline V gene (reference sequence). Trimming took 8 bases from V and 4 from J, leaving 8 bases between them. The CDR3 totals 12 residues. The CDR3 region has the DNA TGTGCCAGTCGAGTTTCCACCGGGGAGCTGTTTTTT. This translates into CASRVSTGELFF.

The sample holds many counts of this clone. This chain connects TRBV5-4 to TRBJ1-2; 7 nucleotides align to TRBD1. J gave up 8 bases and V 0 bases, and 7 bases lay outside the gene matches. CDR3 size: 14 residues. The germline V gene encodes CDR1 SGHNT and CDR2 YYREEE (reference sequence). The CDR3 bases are TGTGCCAGCAGCTTGGAGACAGGGTCGTTCGGCTACACCTTC. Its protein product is CASSLETGSFGYTF.

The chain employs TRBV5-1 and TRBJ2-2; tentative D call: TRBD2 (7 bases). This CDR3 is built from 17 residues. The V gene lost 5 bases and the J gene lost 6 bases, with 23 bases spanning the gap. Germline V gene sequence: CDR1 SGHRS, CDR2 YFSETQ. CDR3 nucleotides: TGCGCCAGCAGTCGACGGGCGGGGGCCGTCGGGCCCGGGGAGCTGTTTTTT. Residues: CASSRRAGAVGPGELFF.

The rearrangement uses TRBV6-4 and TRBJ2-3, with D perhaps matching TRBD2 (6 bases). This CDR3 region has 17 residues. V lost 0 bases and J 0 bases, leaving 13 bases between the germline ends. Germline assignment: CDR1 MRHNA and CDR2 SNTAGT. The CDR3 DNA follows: TGTGCCAGCAGTGACTCCAGCGGGCCATCCAGCACAGATACGCAGTATTTT. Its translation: CASSDSSGPSSTDTQYF.

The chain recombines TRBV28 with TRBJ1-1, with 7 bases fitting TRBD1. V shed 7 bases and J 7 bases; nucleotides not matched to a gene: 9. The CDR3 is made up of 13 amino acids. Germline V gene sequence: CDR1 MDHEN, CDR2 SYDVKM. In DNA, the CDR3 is TGTGCCAGCAACCTAAGACAGGGATTTGAAGCTTTCTTT. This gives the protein CASNLRQGFEAFF.

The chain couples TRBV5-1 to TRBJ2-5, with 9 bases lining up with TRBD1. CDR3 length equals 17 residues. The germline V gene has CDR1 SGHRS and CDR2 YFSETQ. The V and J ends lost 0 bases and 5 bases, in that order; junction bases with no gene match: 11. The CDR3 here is CASSLGTGAPSRETQYF. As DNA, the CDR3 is TGCGCCAGCAGCTTGGGGACAGGGGCCCCTTCTAGGGAGACCCAGTACTTC.